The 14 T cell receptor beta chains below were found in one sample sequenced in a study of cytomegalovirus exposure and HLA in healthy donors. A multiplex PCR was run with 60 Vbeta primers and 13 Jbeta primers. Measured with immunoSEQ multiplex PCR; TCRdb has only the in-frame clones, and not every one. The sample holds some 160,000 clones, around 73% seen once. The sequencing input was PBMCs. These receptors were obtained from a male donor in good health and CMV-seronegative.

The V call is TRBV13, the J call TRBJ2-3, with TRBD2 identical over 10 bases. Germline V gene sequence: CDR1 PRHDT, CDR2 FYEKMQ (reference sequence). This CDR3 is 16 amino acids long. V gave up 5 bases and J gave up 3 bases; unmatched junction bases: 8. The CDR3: CASSPPLAGRTDTQYF. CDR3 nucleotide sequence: TGTGCCAGCAGCCCCCCACTAGCGGGGAGAACAGATACGCAGTATTTT.

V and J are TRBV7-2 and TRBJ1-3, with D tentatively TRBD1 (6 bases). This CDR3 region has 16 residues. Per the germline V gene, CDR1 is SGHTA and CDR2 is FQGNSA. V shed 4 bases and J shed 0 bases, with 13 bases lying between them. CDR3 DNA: TGTGCCAGCAGCTCACGTCCAGGGGCCTCTGGAAACACCATATATTTT. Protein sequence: CASSSRPGASGNTIYF. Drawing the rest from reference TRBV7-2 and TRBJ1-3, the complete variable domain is GAGVSQSPSNKVTEKGKDVELRCDPISGHTALYWYRQSLGQGLEFLIYFQGNSAPDKSGLPSDRFSAERTGGSVSTLTIQRTQQEDSAVYLCASSSRPGASGNTIYFGEGSWLTVV.

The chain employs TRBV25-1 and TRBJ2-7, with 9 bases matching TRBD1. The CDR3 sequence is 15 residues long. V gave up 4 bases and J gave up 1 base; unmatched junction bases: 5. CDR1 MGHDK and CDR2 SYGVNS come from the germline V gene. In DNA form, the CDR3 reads TGTGCCAGCAGTGTTCCCGGGACAGGGTCCTACGAGCAGTACTTC. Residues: CASSVPGTGSYEQYF.

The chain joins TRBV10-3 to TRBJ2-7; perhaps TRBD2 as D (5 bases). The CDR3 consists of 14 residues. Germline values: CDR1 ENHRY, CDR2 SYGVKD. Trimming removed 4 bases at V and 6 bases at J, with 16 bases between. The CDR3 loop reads CAISVEGMGTEQYF. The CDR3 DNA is TGTGCCATCAGTGTAGAGGGAATGGGTACCGAGCAGTACTTC.

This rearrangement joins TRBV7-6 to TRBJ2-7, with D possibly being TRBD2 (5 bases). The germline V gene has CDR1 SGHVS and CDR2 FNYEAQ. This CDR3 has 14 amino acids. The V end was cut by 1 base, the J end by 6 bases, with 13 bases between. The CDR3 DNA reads TGTGCCAGCAGCTTAGGGAGAGGCGCGGGCGAGCAGTACTTC. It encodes CASSLGRGAGEQYF.

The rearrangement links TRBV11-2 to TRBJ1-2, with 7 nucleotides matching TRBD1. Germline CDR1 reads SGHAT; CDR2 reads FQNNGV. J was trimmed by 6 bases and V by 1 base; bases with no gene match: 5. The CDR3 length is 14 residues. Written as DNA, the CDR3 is TGTGCCAGCAGCTTAGGGTTCAGGGGGGATGGCTACACCTTC. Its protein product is CASSLGFRGDGYTF.

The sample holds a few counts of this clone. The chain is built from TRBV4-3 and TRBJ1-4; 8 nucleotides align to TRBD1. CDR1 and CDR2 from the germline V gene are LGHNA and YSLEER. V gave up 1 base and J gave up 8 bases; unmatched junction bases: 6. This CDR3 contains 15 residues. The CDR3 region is CASSQGDRKGEKLFF. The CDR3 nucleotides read TGCGCCAGCAGCCAAGGGGACAGGAAAGGGGAAAAACTGTTTTTT.

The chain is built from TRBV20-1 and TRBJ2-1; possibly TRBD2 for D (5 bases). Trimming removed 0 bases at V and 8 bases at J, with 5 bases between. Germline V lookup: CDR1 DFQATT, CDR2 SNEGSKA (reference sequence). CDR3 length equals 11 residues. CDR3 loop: CSARDGDEQFF. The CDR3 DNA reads TGCAGTGCTAGAGACGGGGATGAGCAGTTCTTC.

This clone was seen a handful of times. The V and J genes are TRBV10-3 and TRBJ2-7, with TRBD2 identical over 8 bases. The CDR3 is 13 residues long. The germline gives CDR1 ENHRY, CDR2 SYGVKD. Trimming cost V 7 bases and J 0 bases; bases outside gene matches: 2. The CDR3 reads CAITSGSSYEQYF. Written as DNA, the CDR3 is TGTGCCATCACCAGCGGGAGCTCCTACGAGCAGTACTTC.

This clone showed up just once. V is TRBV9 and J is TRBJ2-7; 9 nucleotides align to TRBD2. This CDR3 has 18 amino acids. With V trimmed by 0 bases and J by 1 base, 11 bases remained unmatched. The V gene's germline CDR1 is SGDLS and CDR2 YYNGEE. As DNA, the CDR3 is TGTGCCAGCAGCGTAGGGGTTAGCGGGAGTGTGACGTCCTACGAGCAGTACTTC. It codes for CASSVGVSGSVTSYEQYF.

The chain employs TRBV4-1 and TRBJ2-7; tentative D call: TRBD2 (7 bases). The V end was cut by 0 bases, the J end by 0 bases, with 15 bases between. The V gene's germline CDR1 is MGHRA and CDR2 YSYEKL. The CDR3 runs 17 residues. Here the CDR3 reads CASSQDLRGGPSYEQYF. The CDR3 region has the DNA TGCGCCAGCAGCCAAGATTTGAGGGGGGGTCCCTCCTACGAGCAGTACTTC.

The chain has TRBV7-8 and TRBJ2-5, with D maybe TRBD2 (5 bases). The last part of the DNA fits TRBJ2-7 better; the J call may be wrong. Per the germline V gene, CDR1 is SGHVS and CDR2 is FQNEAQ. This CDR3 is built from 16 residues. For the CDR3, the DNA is TGTGCCAGCAGCTTAAATGGCGTGGACTTCCTCTACGAGCAGTACTTC. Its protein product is CASSLNGVDFLYEQYF.

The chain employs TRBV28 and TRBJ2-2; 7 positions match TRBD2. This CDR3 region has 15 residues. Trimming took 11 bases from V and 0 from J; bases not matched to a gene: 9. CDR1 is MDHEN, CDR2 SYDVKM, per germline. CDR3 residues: CAHRPSGANTGELFF. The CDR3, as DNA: TGTGCCCACCGCCCGAGCGGGGCGAACACCGGGGAGCTGTTTTTT.

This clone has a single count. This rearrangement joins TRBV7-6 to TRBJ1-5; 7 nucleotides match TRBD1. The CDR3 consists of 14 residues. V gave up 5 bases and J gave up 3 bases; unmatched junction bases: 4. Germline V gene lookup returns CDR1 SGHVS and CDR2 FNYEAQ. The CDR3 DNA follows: TGTGCCAGCAGCCAGGGACAGCTCAATCAGCCCCAGCATTTT. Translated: CASSQGQLNQPQHF.